Shown below are 10 T cell receptor beta chains from a single sample sequenced in a study of CD8 T cells in Susac syndrome. RNA amounts of roughly 0.5 to 1 ug underwent reverse transcription with random hexamers. TCRdb reprocessed the immunoSEQ multiplex PCR reads via MiXCR and lists one record per CDR3 protein. The table has 70,000 or so distinct CDR3 sequences, approximately 93% seen once. The sample comprised CD8+ T cells from PBMCs. Receptors were obtained from a human donor with multiple sclerosis.

CDR3 in amino acids: CASSLVASGGELFF. CDR3 bases: TGTGCCAGCAGCTTGGTCGCTAGCGGCGGGGAGCTGTTTTTT. The chain couples TRBV5-4 to TRBJ2-2; 7 nucleotides agree with TRBD2. Trimming cost V 0 bases and J 7 bases; bases outside gene matches: 3. Germline-derived CDR1 and CDR2 are SGHNT and YYREEE (reference sequence). CDR3 length: 14 amino acids.

This sequence joins TRBV4-3 and TRBJ2-1, with a tentative D call TRBD2 (6 bases). This CDR3 comprises 17 residues. Per germline, CDR1 LGHNA and CDR2 YSLEER. With 1 base removed from V and 0 bases from J, the gap between germline ends came to 13 bases. In nucleotides, the CDR3 is TGCGCCAGCAGCCAAGCAAACGTGGGGGGCTCCTACAATGAGCAGTTCTTC. It is translated as CASSQANVGGSYNEQFF.

The chain carries TRBV3-1 and TRBJ2-3; D is uncertain. The CDR3 is made up of 13 amino acids. The V gene lost 4 bases and the J gene lost 6 bases, with 11 bases spanning the gap. CDR1 is LGHDT, CDR2 YNNKEL, per germline (reference sequence). CDR3 sequence reads: CASSPALRDTQYF. CDR3 sequence (DNA): TGTGCCAGCAGCCCCGCTTTGAGGGATACGCAGTATTTT.

The CDR3 region has the DNA TGCAGCGTTGAGGGGCCATCAGATACGCAGTATTTT. This encodes CSVEGPSDTQYF. The rearrangement links TRBV29-1 to TRBJ2-3; tentatively, D is TRBD1 (5 bases). Germline V gives CDR1 SQVTM, CDR2 ANQGSEA. This CDR3 is 12 amino acids long. V was clipped by 3 bases and J by 4 bases, with 8 bases between them.

The rearrangement links TRBV7-9 to TRBJ1-4, with D hard to call. Germline V lookup: CDR1 SEHNR, CDR2 FQNEAQ (reference sequence). Trimming stripped 4 bases from V and 4 bases from J, with 16 bases between. The CDR3 extends over 16 amino acids. The DNA of the CDR3 is TGTGCCAGCAGCTGGACGGAGCCAGGAAATAATGAAAAACTGTTTTTT. As protein: CASSWTEPGNNEKLFF.

V and J are TRBV29-1 and TRBJ2-3; TRBD2 aligns across 9 bases. V shed 6 bases, J shed 0 bases, and the junction held 4 bases outside the gene matches. Germline loops: CDR1 SQVTM, CDR2 ANQGSEA. The CDR3 extends over 14 amino acids. In DNA form, the CDR3 reads TGCAGCGTCGTAGCGGGGGAGAGCACAGATACGCAGTATTTT. It yields the protein CSVVAGESTDTQYF.

V gene TRBV30 combines with J gene TRBJ1-2; no reliable D call. Trimming left V 1 base short and J 8 bases short, with 11 bases between. Germline V gene data show CDR1 as GTSNPN and CDR2 as SVGIG (reference sequence). The CDR3 covers 12 residues. The CDR3 coding sequence is TGTGCCTGGAGTGAGGAGACGGAAGGCTACACCTTC. It translates to CAWSEETEGYTF.

The V gene is TRBV28, the J gene TRBJ2-1; 11 nucleotides align to TRBD2. J was trimmed by 7 bases and V by 3 bases; bases with no gene match: 5. The CDR3 covers 15 residues. CDR1 and CDR2 (germline): MDHEN, SYDVKM. CDR3 coding DNA: TGTGCCAGCAGTTTGTTACTAGCGGGAGCTAATGAGCAGTTCTTC. Amino acid sequence: CASSLLLAGANEQFF.

The chain uses TRBV28 and TRBJ2-2; D ambiguous. The CDR3 is made up of 13 amino acids. Germline loops: CDR1 MDHEN, CDR2 SYDVKM. V was cut by 6 bases and J by 7 bases, with 12 bases left in between. The CDR3 sequence is CASSVIDGGELFF. The CDR3 bases are TGTGCCAGCAGCGTGATTGATGGCGGGGAGCTGTTTTTT. The variable domain in full, completed from reference TRBV28 and TRBJ2-2, reads DVKVTQSSRYLVKRTGEKVFLECVQDMDHENMFWYRQDPGLGLRLIYFSYDVKMKEKGDIPEGYSVSREKKERFSLILESASTNQTSMYLCASSVIDGGELFFGEGSRLTVL.

The chain is built from TRBV30 and TRBJ2-2; D is unresolved. With 3 bases removed from V and 6 bases from J, the gap between germline ends came to 2 bases. There are 10 residues in the CDR3. CDR1 and CDR2 (germline): GTSNPN, SVGIG (reference sequence). CDR3 DNA: TGTGCCTGGAGCTCCGGGGAGCTGTTTTTT. Translation: CAWSSGELFF.